This T cell receptor beta chain was sequenced for a study of regulatory T cells in long-lasting Graves disease. Findings and limits, study-wide: Lower TCR diversity characterized persistent Graves' patients relative to newly diagnosed patients. Among samples with persistent disease, TRBV28, TRBJ1-2 and TRBJ2-5 were favored.

CDR1 and CDR2 from the germline V gene are MDHEN and SYDVKM. The CDR3 consists of 15 residues. A note on this clonotype: As yet, its antigen is unknown. This clone may be a read error of a much larger clone one base away.

Library construction for TCR beta used iRepertoire HTBI primers and Arm-PCR of CDR3 regions. TCRdb processed the multiplex PCR reads anew with MiXCR; each CDR3 protein has one entry. In the table there are approximately 470,000 distinct CDR3 sequences, 16% of which are singletons. The time point: newly diagnosed GD, antithyroid drugs for less than 3 months. After RNA was extracted from PBMCs, the TCR library was made from it. An endocrinology department in Xi'an, China, recruited the patients. The same data also contributed to another study, on T cells in Graves' hyperthyroidism and ophthalmopathy. Turning to that study: Graves' hyperthyroidism is called stable when ophthalmopathy does not progress within 18 months.

The TCR originated in a man aged 35 to 55 with Graves disease. The gene calls are TRBV28 and TRBJ1-5, with unresolved D. This specimen consisted of peripheral blood mononuclear cells (PBMCs), obtained at new diagnosis, from a patient treated with antithyroid drugs. The CDR3: CTSSPRIGSDQPQHF. CDR3 sequence (DNA): TGTACCAGCAGTCCGCGTATCGGGTCAGATCAGCCCCAGCATTTT.